This T cell receptor (beta chain) was sequenced for a study of T cell responses to AZD1222 COVID-19 vaccine. The CDR3 spans 14 residues. CDR1 is LGHNA and CDR2 is YSLEER in the germline V gene. The V and J ends lost 4 bases and 2 bases respectively, with 11 bases between them. Clones were read by immunoSEQ multiplex PCR, and TCRdb kept only the in-frame ones, dropping some. This sample has some 150,000 clones, with 88% found just once. Concerning this clone: The antigen remains unidentified.

Overall study findings and caveats: White British ancestry dominated among donors, who included more females, and clonal diversity was possibly underestimated. Repertoires were collected only later (after the peak T cell response had occurred). Spike-specific TCR breadth and depth rose after two AZD1222 doses. Unmutated regions of variants are reportedly targeted by nearly half of spike-specific TCRs.

The receptor was isolated from an adult who received the MenACWY meningococcal vaccine as a control. J is TRBJ1-1 and V is TRBV4-3, with TRBD1 as a possible D gene (5 bases). This specimen consisted of peripheral blood, obtained 28 days after the second dose of the MenACWY control vaccine. Here the CDR3 reads CASSLRVRNTEAFF. The CDR3 nucleotides are TGCGCCAGCAGCCTCAGGGTTCGAAACACTGAAGCTTTCTTT.